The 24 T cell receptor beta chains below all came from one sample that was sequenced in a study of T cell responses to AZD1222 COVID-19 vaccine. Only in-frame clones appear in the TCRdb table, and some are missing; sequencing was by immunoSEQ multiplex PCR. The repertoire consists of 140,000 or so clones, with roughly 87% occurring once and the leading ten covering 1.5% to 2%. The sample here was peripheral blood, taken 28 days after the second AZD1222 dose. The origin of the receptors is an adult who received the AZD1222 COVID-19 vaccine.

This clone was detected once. CDR3: CASTTGRDTQYF. CDR3 bases: TGTGCCAGTACTACCGGGCGGGATACGCAGTATTTT. V usage is TRBV19 and J usage is TRBJ2-3; D call uncertain. The CDR3 contains 12 residues. Germline V gene data show CDR1 as LNHDA and CDR2 as SQIVND (reference sequence). V lost 7 bases, J lost 6 bases, and 11 bases lay in between. Full variable domain (rest looked up from reference TRBV19 and TRBJ2-3): DGGITQSPKYLFRKEGQNVTLSCEQNLNHDAMYWYRQDPGQGLRLIYYSQIVNDFQKGDIAEGYSVSREKKESFPLTVTSAQKNPTAFYLCASTTGRDTQYFGPGTRLTVL.

The CDR3 region is CASSKAPDYNSPLHF. The CDR3, as DNA: TGTGCCAGCAGTAAGGCCCCGGATTATAATTCACCCCTCCACTTT. The V call is TRBV6-4, the J call TRBJ1-6; D is unclear. This CDR3 has 15 residues. Trimming stripped 5 bases from V and 4 bases from J, with 12 bases between. The germline gives CDR1 MRHNA, CDR2 SNTAGT.

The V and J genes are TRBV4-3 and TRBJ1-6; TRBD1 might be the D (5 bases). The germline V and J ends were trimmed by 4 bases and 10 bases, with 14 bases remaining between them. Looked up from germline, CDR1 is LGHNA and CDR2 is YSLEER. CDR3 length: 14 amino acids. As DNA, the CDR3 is TGCGCCAGCAGCCTGAGGGGAGTTGGGTCACCCCTCCACTTT. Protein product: CASSLRGVGSPLHF.

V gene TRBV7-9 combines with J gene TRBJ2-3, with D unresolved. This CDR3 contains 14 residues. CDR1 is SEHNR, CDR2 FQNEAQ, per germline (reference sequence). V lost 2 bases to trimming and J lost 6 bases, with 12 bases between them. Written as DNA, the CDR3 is TGTGCCAGCAGCTTAATAGAAGGGCCGGATACGCAGTATTTT. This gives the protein CASSLIEGPDTQYF.

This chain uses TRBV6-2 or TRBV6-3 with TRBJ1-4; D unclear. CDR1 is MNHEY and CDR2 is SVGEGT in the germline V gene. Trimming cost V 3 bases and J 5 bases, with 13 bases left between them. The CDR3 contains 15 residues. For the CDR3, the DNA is TGTGCCAGCAGTTATGGGATGGTCAACAATGAAAAACTGTTTTTT. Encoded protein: CASSYGMVNNEKLFF.

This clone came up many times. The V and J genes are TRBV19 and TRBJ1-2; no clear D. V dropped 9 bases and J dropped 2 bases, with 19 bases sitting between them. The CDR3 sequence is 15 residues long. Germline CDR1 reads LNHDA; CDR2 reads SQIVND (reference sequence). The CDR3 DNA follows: TGTGCCAGCAGGCGTCCGGGAGGGTCGAACTATGGCTACACCTTC. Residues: CASRRPGGSNYGYTF.

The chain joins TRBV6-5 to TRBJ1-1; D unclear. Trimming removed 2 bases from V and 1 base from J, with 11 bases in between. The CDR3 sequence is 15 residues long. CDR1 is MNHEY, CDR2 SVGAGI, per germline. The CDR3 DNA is TGTGCCAGCAGTTACGTACGACTTGGGAACACTGAAGCTTTCTTT. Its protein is CASSYVRLGNTEAFF.

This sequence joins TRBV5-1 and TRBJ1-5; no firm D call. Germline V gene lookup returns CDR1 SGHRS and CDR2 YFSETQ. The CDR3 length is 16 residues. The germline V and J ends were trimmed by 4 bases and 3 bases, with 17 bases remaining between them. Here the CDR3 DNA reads TGCGCCAGCAGCCGGGGAGGGCTAGGGAACAATCAGCCCCAGCATTTT. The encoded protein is CASSRGGLGNNQPQHF.

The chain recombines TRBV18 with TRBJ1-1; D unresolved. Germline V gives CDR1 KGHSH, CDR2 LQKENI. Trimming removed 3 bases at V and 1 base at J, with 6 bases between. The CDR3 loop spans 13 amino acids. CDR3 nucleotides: TGTGCCAGCTCACCCTCCGCGAACACTGAAGCTTTCTTT. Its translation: CASSPSANTEAFF.

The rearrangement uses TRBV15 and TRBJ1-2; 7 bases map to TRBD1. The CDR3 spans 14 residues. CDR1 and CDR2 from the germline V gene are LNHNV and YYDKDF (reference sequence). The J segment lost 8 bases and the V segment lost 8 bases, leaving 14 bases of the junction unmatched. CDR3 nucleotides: TGTGCCACCCAGGAGGTAGGGGGCGATTGGGGCTACACCTTC. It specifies CATQEVGGDWGYTF. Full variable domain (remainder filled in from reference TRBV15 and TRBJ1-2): DAMVIQNPRYQVTQFGKPVTLSCSQTLNHNVMYWYQQKSSQAPKLLFHYYDKDFNNEADTPDNFQSRRPNTSFCFLDIRSPGLGDTAMYLCATQEVGGDWGYTFGSGTRLTVV.

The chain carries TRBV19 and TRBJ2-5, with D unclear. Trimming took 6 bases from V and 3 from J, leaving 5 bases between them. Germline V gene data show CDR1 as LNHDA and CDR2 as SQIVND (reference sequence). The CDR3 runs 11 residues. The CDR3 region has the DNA TGTGCCAGTAGCTTCGAAGAGACCCAGTACTTC. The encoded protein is CASSFEETQYF.

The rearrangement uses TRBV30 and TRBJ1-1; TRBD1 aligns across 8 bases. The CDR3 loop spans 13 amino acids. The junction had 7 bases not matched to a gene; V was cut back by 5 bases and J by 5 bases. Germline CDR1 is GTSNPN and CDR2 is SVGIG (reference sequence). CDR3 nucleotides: TGTGCCTGGCGGCAGGGGGCCAAGACTGAAGCTTTCTTT. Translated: CAWRQGAKTEAFF.

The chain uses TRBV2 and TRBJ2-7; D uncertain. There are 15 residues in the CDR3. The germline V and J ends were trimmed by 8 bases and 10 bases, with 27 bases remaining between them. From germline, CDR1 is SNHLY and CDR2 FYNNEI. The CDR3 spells CASGSGFQSATKQYF. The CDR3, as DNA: TGTGCCAGCGGGTCTGGGTTTCAATCGGCCACGAAACAGTACTTC.

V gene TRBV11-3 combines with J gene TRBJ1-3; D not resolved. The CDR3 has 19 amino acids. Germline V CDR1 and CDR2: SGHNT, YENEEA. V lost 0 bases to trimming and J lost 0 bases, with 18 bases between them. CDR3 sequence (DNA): TGTGCCAGCAGCTTAGACGGCCACCGCATTCGTTCCTCTGGAAACACCATATATTTT. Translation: CASSLDGHRIRSSGNTIYF.

Here the CDR3 DNA reads TGTGCCAGCAGCCCGACAGGGCCCAATTATGAAAAACTGTTTTTT. Its protein is CASSPTGPNYEKLFF. The chain is built from TRBV7-9 and TRBJ1-4; 7 bases agree with TRBD1. The germline CDR1 and CDR2 sequences are SEHNR and FQNEAQ (reference sequence). The CDR3 sequence is 15 residues long. V shed 5 bases and J 6 bases; nucleotides not matched to a gene: 9.

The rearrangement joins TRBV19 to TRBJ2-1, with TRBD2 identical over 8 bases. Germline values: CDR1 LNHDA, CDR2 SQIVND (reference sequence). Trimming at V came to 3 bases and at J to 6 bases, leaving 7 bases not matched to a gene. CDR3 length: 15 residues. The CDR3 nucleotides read TGTGCCAGTAGTATTAAAACTAGCGGAGTCAATGAGCAGTTCTTC. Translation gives CASSIKTSGVNEQFF.

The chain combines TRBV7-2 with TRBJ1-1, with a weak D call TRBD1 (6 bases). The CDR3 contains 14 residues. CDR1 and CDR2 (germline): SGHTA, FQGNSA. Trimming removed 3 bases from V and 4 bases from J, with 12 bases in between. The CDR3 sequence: CASSFNQGSTEAFF. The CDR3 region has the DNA TGTGCCAGCAGCTTTAATCAGGGGAGCACTGAAGCTTTCTTT.

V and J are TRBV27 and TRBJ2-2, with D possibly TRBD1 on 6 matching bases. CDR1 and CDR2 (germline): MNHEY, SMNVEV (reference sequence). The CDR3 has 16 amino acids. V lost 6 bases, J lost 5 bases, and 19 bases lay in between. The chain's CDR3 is CASSPLNRVQTGELFF. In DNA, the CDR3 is TGTGCCAGCAGCCCCTTGAACAGGGTACAAACCGGGGAGCTGTTTTTT.

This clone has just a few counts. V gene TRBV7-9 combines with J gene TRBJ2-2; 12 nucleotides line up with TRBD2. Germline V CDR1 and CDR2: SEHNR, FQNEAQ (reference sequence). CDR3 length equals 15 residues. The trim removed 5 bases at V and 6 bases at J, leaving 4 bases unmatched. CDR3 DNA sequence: TGTGCCAGCAGCGTTACTAGCGGGAGGTCCGGGGAGCTGTTTTTT. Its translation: CASSVTSGRSGELFF. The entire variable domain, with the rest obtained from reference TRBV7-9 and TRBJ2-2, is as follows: DTGVSQNPRHKITKRGQNVTFRCDPISEHNRLYWYRQTLGQGPEFLTYFQNEAQLEKSRLLSDRFSAERPKGSFSTLEIQRTEQGDSAMYLCASSVTSGRSGELFFGEGSRLTVL.

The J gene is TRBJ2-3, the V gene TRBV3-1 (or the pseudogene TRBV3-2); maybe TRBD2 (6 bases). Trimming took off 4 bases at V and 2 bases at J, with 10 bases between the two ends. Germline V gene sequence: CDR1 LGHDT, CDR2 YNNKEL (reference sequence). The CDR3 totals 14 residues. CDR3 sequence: CASSLGLYTDTQYF. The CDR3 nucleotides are TGTGCCAGCAGCCTGGGACTTTACACAGATACGCAGTATTTT.

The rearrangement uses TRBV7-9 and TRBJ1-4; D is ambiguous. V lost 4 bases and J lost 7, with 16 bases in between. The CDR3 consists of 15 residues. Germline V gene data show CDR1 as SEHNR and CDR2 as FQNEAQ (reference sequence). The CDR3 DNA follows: TGTGCCAGCAGCTACCTGGAGGGAGGGTCTGAAAAACTGTTTTTT. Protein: CASSYLEGGSEKLFF.

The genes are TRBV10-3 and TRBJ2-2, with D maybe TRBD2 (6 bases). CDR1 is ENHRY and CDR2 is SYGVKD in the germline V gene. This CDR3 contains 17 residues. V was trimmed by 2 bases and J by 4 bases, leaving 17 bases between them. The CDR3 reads CAISEPAGSDLTGELFF. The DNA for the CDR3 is TGTGCCATCAGTGAGCCCGCGGGGTCGGACCTCACCGGGGAGCTGTTTTTT.

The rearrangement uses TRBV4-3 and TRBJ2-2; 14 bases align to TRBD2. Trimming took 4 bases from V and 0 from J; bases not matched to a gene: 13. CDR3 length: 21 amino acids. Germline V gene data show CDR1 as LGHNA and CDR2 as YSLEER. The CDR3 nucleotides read TGCGCCAGCAGCCCCGTGGGGTGGACTAGCGGGAGGATGGCGAACACCGGGGAGCTGTTTTTT. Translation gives CASSPVGWTSGRMANTGELFF.

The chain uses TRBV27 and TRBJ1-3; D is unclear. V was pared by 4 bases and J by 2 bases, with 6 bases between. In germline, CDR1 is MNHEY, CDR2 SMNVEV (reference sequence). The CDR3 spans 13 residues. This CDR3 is CASSSVAGNTIYF. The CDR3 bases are TGTGCCAGCAGTTCCGTCGCTGGAAACACCATATATTTT.